This T cell receptor (beta chain) comes out of a study of OX40 agonist ivuxolimab in advanced cancers. Background on the study: Enrolled patients in dose escalation had cancers that were hepatocellular carcinoma, melanoma, renal cell or head and neck cancer. Participants averaged roughly 60 years of age (range roughly 23 to 90) and were around 80% male.

Profiling relied on immunoSEQ multiplex PCR, and the TCRdb table lists in-frame clones only, not all of them. The table lists under 75,000 clones, 70% to 90% of them singletons. The CDR3 sequence is 12 residues long. V gave up 9 bases and J gave up 7 bases; unmatched junction bases: 5. Per germline, CDR1 MNHEY and CDR2 SVGAGI. The sequence was obtained from an adult with an advanced solid tumor such as melanoma, head and neck, liver or kidney cancer. The sample consisted of CD4+ or CD8+ T cells sorted from blood, taken in a trial of the OX40 agonist ivuxolimab. The J gene is TRBJ1-2, the V gene TRBV6-5; TRBD1 matches 10 bases. CDR3 protein: CASRQGAGGYTF. The CDR3 DNA reads TGTGCCAGTAGACAGGGGGCGGGTGGCTACACCTTC.